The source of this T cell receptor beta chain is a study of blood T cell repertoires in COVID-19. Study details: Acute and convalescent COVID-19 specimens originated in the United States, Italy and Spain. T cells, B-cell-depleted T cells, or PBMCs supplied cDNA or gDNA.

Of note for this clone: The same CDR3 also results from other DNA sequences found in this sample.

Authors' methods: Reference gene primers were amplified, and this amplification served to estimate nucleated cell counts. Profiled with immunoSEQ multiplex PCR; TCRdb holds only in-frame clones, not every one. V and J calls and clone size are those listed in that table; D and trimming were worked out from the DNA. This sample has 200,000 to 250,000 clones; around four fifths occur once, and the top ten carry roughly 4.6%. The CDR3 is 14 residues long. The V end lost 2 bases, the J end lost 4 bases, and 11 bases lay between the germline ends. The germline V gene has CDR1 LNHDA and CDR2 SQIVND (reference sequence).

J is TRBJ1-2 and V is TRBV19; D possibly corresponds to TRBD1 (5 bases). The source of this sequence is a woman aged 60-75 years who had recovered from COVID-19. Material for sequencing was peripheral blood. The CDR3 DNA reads TGTGCCAGTAGTATAACGCAGGGACTCTATGGCTACACCTTC. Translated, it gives CASSITQGLYGYTF.